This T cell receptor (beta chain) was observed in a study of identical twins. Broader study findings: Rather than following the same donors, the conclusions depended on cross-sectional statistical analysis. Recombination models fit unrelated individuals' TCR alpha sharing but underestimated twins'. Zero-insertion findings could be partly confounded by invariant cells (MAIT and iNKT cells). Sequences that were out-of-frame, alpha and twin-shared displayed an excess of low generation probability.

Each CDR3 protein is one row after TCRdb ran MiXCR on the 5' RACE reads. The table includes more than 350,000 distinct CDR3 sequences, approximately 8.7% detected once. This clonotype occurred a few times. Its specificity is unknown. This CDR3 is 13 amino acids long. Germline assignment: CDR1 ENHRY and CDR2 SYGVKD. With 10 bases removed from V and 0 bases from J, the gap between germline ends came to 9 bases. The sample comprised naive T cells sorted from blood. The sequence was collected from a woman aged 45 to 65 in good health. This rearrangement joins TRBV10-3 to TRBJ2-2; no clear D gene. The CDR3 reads CATAEPNTGELFF. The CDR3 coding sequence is TGTGCCACCGCGGAACCGAACACCGGGGAGCTGTTTTTT.